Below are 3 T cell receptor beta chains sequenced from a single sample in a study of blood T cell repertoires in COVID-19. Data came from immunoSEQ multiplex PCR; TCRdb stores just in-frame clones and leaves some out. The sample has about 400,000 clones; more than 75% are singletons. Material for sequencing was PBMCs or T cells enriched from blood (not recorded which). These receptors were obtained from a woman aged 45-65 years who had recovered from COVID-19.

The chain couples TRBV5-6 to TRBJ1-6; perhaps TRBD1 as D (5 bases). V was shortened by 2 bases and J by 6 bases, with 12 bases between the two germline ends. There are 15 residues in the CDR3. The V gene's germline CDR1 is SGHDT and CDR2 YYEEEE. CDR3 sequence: CASSFRIGVNSPLHF. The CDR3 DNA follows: TGTGCCAGCAGCTTCCGAATAGGGGTTAATTCACCCCTCCACTTT.

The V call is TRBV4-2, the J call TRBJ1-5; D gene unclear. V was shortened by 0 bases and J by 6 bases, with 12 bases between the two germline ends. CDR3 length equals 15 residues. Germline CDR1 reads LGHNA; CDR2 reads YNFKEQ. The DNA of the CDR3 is TGTGCCAGCAGCCAAGATCCGTCCGTCGGTCAGCCCCAGCATTTT. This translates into CASSQDPSVGQPQHF.

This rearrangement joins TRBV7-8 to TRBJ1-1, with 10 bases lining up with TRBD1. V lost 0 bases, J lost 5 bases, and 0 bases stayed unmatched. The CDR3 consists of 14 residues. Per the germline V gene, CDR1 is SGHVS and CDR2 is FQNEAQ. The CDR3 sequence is CASSLAGQGTEAFF. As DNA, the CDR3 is TGTGCCAGCAGCTTAGCGGGACAGGGGACTGAAGCTTTCTTT.